This T cell receptor beta chain appears in the sequencing data of a study of T cell repertoires in cytomegalovirus infection. General study points: Clonotypes of TCR beta that were HLA-C-restricted and CMV-specific dominated the ex vivo response.

This clonotype was observed a few times. Antigen: not known. TCRdb processed the reads anew with MiXCR; each CDR3 protein has one entry. The data hold about 900,000 distinct CDR3 sequences, with around 30% observed a single time. The CDR3 is made up of 13 amino acids. Germline loops: CDR1 WSHSY, CDR2 SAAADI. V was clipped by 7 bases and J by 4 bases, with 10 bases between them. The origin of this receptor is a human donor in good health (CMV status not recorded). Some clones in this sample may be carry-over from other donors' samples. The input for sequencing was cultured CD8+ T cells from PBMCs, taken from culture after CMV antigen stimulation. The chain links TRBV10-2 to TRBJ2-2, with D unclear. The CDR3 spells CASNLQFTGELFF. The CDR3, as DNA: TGCGCCAGCAACTTACAGTTCACCGGGGAGCTGTTTTTT.